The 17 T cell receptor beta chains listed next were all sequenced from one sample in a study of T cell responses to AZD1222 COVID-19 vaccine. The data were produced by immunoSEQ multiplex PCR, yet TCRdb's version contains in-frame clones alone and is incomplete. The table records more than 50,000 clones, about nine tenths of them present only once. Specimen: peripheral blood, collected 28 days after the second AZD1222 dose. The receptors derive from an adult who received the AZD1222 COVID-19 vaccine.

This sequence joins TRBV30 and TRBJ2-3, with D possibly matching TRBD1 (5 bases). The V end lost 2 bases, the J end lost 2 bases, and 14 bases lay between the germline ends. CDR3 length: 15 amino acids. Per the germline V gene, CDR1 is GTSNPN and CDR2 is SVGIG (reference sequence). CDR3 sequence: CAWSLTEQLTDTQYF. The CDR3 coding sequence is TGTGCCTGGAGTCTGACAGAACAACTCACAGATACGCAGTATTTT.

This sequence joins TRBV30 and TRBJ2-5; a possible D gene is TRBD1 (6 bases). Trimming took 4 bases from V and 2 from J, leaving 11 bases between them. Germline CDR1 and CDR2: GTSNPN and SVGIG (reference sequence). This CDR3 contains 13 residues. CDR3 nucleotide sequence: TGTGCCTGGATAGGACAGCGTCAAGAGACCCAGTACTTC. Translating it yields CAWIGQRQETQYF.

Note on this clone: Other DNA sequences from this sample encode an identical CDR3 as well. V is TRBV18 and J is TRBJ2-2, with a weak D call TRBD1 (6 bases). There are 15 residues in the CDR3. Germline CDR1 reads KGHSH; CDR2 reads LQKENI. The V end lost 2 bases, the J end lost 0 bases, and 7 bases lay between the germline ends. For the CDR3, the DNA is TGTGCCAGCTCACCAGACAGGACGAACACCGGGGAGCTGTTTTTT. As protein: CASSPDRTNTGELFF.

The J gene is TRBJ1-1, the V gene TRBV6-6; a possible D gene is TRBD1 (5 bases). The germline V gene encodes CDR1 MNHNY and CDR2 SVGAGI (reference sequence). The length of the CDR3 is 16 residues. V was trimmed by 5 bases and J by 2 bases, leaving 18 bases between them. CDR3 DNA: TGTGCCAGCAGTCCCGGGACTCAGGCGTATAACACTGAAGCTTTCTTT. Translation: CASSPGTQAYNTEAFF.

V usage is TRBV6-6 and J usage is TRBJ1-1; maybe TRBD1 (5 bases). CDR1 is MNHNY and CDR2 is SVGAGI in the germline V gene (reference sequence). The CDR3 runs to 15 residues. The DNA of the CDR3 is TGTGCAGCTGAGGGGACCTACGGGGACAACACTGAAGCTTTCTTT. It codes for CAAEGTYGDNTEAFF.

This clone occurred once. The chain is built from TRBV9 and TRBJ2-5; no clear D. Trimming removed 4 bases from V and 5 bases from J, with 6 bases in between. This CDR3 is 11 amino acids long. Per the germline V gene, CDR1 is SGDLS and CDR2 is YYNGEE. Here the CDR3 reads CASSLPETQYF. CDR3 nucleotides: TGTGCCAGCAGCCTCCCGGAGACCCAGTACTTC.

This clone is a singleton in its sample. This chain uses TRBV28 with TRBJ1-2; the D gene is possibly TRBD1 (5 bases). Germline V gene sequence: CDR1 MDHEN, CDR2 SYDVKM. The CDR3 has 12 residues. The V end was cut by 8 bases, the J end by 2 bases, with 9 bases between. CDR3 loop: CASGGMNYGYTF. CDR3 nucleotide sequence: TGTGCCAGCGGGGGGATGAACTATGGCTACACCTTC.

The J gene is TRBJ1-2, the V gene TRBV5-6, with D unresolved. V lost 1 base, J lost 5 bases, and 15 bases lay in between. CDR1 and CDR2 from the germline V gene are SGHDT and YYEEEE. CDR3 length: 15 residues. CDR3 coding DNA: TGTGCCAGCAGCTTGCTCCGTTCTGGGAGATATGGCTACACCTTC. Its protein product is CASSLLRSGRYGYTF.

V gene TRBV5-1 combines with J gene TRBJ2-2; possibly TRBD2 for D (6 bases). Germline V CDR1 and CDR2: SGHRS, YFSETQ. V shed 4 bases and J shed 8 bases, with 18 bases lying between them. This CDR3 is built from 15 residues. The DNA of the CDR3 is TGCGCCAGCAGCCTTGGAGGGACCAACCGAGGGGAGCTGTTTTTT. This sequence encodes CASSLGGTNRGELFF.

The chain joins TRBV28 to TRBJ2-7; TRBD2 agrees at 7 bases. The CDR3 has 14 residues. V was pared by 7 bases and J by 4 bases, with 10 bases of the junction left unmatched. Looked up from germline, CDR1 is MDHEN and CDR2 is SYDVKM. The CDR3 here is CASMTAGVYYEQYF. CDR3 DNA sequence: TGTGCCAGCATGACGGCGGGGGTGTATTACGAGCAGTACTTC. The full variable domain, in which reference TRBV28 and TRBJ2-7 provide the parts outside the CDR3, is DVKVTQSSRYLVKRTGEKVFLECVQDMDHENMFWYRQDPGLGLRLIYFSYDVKMKEKGDIPEGYSVSREKKERFSLILESASTNQTSMYLCASMTAGVYYEQYFGPGTRLTVT.

As DNA, the CDR3 is TGTGCCAGCAGCTTAAAGGCCGGCTTCTCCTACAATGAGCAGTTCTTC. Encoded protein: CASSLKAGFSYNEQFF. The rearrangement links TRBV7-3 to TRBJ2-1; no definite D call. The CDR3 is made up of 16 amino acids. V lost 1 base, J lost 0 bases, and 10 bases lay in between. Germline-derived CDR1 and CDR2 are SGHTA and FQGTGA.

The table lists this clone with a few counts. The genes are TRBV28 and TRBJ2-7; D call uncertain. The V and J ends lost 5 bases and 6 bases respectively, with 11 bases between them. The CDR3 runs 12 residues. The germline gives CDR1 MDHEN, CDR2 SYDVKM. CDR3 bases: TGTGCCAGCAGTCCATACATGGGCGAGCAGTACTTC. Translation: CASSPYMGEQYF.

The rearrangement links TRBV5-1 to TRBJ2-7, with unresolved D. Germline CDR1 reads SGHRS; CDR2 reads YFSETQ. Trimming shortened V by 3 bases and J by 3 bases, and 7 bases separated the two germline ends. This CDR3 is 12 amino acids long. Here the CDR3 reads CASSSTIYEQYF. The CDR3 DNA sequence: TGCGCCAGCAGCTCGACCATCTACGAGCAGTACTTC.

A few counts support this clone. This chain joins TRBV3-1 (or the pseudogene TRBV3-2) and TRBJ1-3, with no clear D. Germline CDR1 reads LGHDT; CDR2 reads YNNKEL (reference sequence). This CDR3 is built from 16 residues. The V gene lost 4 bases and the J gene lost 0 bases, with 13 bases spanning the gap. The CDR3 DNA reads TGTGCCAGCAGCCGGATGGTGGGCCGCTCTGGAAACACCATATATTTT. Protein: CASSRMVGRSGNTIYF.

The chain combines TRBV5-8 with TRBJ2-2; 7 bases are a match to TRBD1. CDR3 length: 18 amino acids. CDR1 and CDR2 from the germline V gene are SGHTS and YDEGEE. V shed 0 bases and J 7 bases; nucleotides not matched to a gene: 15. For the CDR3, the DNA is TGTGCCAGCAGCTTGGCAGGGTGGCGAACAAGGGACAGCGGGGAGCTGTTTTTT. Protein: CASSLAGWRTRDSGELFF.

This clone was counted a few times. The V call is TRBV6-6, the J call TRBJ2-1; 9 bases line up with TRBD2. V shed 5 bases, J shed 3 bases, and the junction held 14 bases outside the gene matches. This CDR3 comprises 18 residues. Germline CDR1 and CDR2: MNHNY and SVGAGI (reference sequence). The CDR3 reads CASSPLTSGRTNYNEQFF. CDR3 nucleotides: TGTGCCAGCAGTCCTCTAACTAGCGGGCGAACTAACTACAATGAGCAGTTCTTC.

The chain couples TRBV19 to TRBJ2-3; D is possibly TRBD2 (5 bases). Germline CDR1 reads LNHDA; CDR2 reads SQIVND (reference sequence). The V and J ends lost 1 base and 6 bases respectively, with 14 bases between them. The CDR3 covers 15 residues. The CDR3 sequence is CASSIGAGRGDTQYF. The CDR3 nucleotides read TGTGCCAGTAGTATAGGGGCGGGCAGAGGGGATACGCAGTATTTT.